This TCR beta chain emerged from a study of response to subunit inactivated influenza vaccine. CDR1 and CDR2 (germline): SGHTA, FQGTGA. CDR3 length equals 16 residues. Deletions cut 5 bases from V and 2 bases from J, with 18 bases between. From the RT-PCR reads, TCRdb called clonotypes with MiXCR, one entry per CDR3 protein. The data show 500,000 to 750,000 distinct CDR3 sequences, with 11% to 15% seen just once and roughly 10% held by the top ten. This specimen was PBMCs from blood, taken approximately 13 days after vaccination. The source of this sequence is a man between 50 and 59 years old who received an inactivated influenza vaccine. This chain joins TRBV7-3 and TRBJ1-1; TRBD1 might be the D (6 bases). CDR3 in DNA: TGTGCCAGCAGCCCAGGGGCCGGGGAGCTAAACACTGAAGCTTTCTTT. Its translation is CASSPGAGELNTEAFF.